The following is a T cell receptor beta chain sequence with its context. Its antigen is unknown. No quality values exist for individual bases; no much larger clone is one base distant. This sample was included in a study of response to subunit inactivated influenza vaccine (dated by TCRdb to about 2018). Background on the whole study: The study used deep quantitative T cell receptor repertoire profiling to track responses to a trivalent subunit inactivated influenza vaccine.

V is clipped by 3 bases and J by 8 bases, and the sequence between their germline boundaries is 11 bases long. From cysteine to phenylalanine, the CDR3 is 12 amino acids long. The sequence is cut down to CDR3 DNA, 36 bases in frame from base 1. The germline V gene (reference sequence) sets CDR1 to DFQATT and CDR2 to SNEGSKA. The paper as a whole reports these results and caveats: It was suggested by the authors that each seasonal influenza vaccination may recruit only a limited number of new T cells.

The library was obtained by RT-PCR. Sequenced using an Illumina HiSeq 2500. TCRdb handled the public reads itself, with Q25 trimming in fastp and clone calling in MiXCR, and kept productive beta chains. Identical CDR3 protein sequences are pooled into one entry, listed with their most common genes and DNA. The sample table lists about 650,000 distinct CDR3 sequences, 14% of them with a count of one. Less than 9% of the sample is in the top ten clones. The sample here was PBMCs from blood, taken approximately 15 days before vaccination. Rearrangement joined TRBV20-1 to TRBJ2-1; the D gene cannot be named for sure. This receptor was identified in a man aged 50-59 years who received an inactivated influenza vaccine. Donor details come from another sample of the same person, matched by shared clones. At the DNA level, the sequence is TGCAGTGCTAGCGTCGTTGCGGATGAGCAGTTCTTC. This codes for CSASVVADEQFF.